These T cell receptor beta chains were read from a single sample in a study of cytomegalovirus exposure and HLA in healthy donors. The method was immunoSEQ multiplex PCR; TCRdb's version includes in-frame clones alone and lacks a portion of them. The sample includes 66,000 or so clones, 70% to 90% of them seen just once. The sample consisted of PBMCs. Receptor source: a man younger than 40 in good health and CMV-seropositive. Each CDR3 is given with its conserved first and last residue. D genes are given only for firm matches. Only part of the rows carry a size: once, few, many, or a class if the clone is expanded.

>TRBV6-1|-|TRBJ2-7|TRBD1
CASSEWDRVHEQYF
TGTGCCAGCAGTGAGTGGGACAGGGTCCACGAGCAGTACTTC
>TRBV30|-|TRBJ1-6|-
CAWNNLAALHF
TGTGCCTGGAATAACCTTGCGGCCCTCCACTTT
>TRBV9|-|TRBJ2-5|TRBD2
CASSEGTIPQETQYF
TGTGCCAGCAGCGAGGGGACTATACCTCAAGAGACCCAGTACTTC
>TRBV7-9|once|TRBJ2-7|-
CASSDRLFLKQYF
TGTGCCAGCAGCGACCGACTATTCCTAAAGCAGTACTTC
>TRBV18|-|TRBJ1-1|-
CASSPAESVNTEAFF
TGTGCCAGCTCACCAGCCGAGTCCGTGAACACTGAAGCTTTCTTT
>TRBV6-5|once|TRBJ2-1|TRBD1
CASSYPGQGLLFF
TGTGCCAGCAGTTACCCAGGACAGGGCCTCTTGTTCTTC
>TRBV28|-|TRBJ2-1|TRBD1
CASSSGRTGGYNEQFF
TGTGCCAGCAGTTCCGGTCGGACAGGGGGCTACAATGAGCAGTTCTTC
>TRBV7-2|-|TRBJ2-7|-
CASSPDLEGSYEQYF
TGTGCCAGCAGCCCGGACTTAGAGGGCTCCTACGAGCAGTACTTC
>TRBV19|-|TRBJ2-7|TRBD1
CASSISLGQEPYEQYF
TGTGCCAGTAGTATTTCCCTAGGACAGGAGCCCTACGAGCAGTACTTC
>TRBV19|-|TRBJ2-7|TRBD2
CASSIFLAGVTSSYEQYF
TGTGCCAGTAGTATTTTTTTAGCGGGAGTAACTTCTTCCTACGAGCAGTACTTC
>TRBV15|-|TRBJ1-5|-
CATSRDLGDGNQPQHF
TGTGCCACCAGCAGAGATCTAGGGGATGGCAATCAGCCCCAGCATTTT
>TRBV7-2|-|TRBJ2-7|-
CASSLGVQVFYEQYF
TGTGCCAGCAGCTTAGGAGTTCAGGTTTTCTACGAGCAGTACTTC
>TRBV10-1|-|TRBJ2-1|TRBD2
CASSEAGLAGGPSNYEQFF
TGCGCCAGCAGTGAGGCCGGACTAGCGGGAGGGCCCTCTAACTATGAGCAGTTCTTC
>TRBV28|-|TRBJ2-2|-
CASSPAEGRANTGELFF
TGTGCCAGCAGTCCAGCCGAAGGGCGGGCGAACACCGGGGAGCTGTTTTTT
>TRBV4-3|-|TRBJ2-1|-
CASSQDRQGNEQFF
TGCGCCAGCAGCCAAGATCGACAAGGCAATGAGCAGTTCTTC
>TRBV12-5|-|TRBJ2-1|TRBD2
CASGPGLAGGSYNEQFF
TGTGCTAGTGGCCCCGGACTAGCGGGAGGGTCCTACAATGAGCAGTTCTTC
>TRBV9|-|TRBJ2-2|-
CASSSTGTFTGELFF
TGTGCCAGCAGCTCAACCGGGACTTTCACCGGGGAGCTGTTTTTT
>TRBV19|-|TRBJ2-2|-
CASSILRQSYTGELFF
TGTGCCAGTAGTATTCTAAGACAGAGCTACACCGGGGAGCTGTTTTTT
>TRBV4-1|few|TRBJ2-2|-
CASSPTGNANTGELFF
TGCGCCAGCAGCCCCACGGGGAACGCGAACACCGGGGAGCTGTTTTTT
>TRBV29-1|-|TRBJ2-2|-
CSGQNTGELFF
TGCAGCGGACAGAACACCGGGGAGCTGTTTTTT
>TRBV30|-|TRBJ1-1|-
CAWSTPMNTEAFF
TGTGCCTGGTCGACACCCATGAACACTGAAGCTTTCTTT
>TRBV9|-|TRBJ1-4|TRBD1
CASSPGGADEKLFF
TGTGCCAGCAGCCCAGGGGGCGCGGATGAAAAACTGTTTTTT
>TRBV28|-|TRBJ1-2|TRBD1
CASSLETGVTF
TGTGCCAGCAGTTTAGAGACAGGGGTCACCTTC
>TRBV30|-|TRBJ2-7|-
CAWSGGHPYSYEQYF
TGTGCCTGGAGTGGGGGACACCCATACTCCTACGAGCAGTACTTC
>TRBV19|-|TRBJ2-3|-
CASSLGDKDGTGTQYF
TGTGCCAGTAGTCTCGGGGACAAGGACGGCACAGGTACGCAGTATTTT
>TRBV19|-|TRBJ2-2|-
CASSIDRGSNTGELFF
TGTGCCAGTAGTATAGATCGGGGGTCGAACACCGGGGAGCTGTTTTTT
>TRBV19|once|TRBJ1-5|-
CASSNQGGQPQHF
TGTGCCAGTAGTAATCAGGGAGGCCAGCCCCAGCATTTT
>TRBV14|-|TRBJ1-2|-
CASSHVRRDGYTF
TGTGCCAGCAGCCACGTGCGGAGGGACGGCTACACCTTC
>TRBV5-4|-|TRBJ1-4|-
CASSSDRLNEKLFF
TGTGCCAGCAGCTCGGACAGACTTAATGAAAAACTGTTTTTT